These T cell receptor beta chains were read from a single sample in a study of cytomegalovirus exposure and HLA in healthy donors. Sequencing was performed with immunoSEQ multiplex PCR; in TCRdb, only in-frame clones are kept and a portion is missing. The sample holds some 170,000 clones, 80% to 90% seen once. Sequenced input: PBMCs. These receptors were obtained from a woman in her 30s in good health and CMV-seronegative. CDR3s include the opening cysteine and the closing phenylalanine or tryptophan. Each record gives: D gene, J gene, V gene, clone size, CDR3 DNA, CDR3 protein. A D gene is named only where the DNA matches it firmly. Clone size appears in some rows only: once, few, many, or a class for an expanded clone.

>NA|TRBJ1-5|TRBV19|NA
TGTGCCAGTAGTAGGTCAGGGATCCTCCCCCAGCATTTT
CASSRSGILPQHF
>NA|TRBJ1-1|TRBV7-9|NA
TGTGCCAGCAGCCACGACCCTCAGGTGACTGAAGCTTTCTTT
CASSHDPQVTEAFF
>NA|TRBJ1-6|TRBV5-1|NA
TGCGCCAGCAGCTTGGGACAGGCTTATAATTCACCCCTCCACTTT
CASSLGQAYNSPLHF
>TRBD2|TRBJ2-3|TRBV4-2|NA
TGTGCCAGCAGCCTCAATAGCGGGGGGGCCTCAGATACGCAGTATTTT
CASSLNSGGASDTQYF
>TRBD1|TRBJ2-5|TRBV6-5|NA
TGTGCCAGCAGTTACGGGGACAGGGACATTCCGTACTTC
CASSYGDRDIPYF
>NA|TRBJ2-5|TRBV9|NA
TGTGCCAGCAGCGCCGCAGACAACCGTCAACAGACCCAGTACTTC
CASSAADNRQQTQYF
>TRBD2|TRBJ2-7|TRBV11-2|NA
TGTGCCAGCAGCTTAACGGGGGGTCTGAGATCCGGCGAGCAGTACTTC
CASSLTGGLRSGEQYF
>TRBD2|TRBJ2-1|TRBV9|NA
TGTGCCAGCAGCGTAGGTTCCGGGACTAGCGGTGAGCAGTTCTTC
CASSVGSGTSGEQFF
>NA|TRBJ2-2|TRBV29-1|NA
TGCAGCGTAGGGACACCGACCGGGGAGCTGTTTTTT
CSVGTPTGELFF
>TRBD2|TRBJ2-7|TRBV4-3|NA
TGCGCCAGCAGCCAAGATTCCGGACTAGCCAACGAGCAGTACTTC
CASSQDSGLANEQYF
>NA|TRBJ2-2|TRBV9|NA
TGTGCCAGCAGCCCCCGAGGGACATTGGCCGGGGAGCTGTTTTTT
CASSPRGTLAGELFF
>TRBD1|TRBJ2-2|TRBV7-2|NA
TGTGCCAGCAGCCGTGGACAGGGTGGGTCCGGGGAGCTGTTTTTT
CASSRGQGGSGELFF
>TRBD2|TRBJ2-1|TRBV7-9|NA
TGTGCCAGCAGCTTATCGTCGGGACTAGGAATCTACAATGAGCAGTTCTTC
CASSLSSGLGIYNEQFF
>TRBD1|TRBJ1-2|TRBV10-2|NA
TGCGCCAGCAGCCGGGACAGATCAACTAACTATGGCTACACCTTC
CASSRDRSTNYGYTF
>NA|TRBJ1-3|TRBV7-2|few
TGTGCCAGCAGGTCAATCCGGGACACAAGATTCTCTGGAAACACCATATATTTT
CASRSIRDTRFSGNTIYF
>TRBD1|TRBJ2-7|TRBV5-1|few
TGCGCCAGCAGCTTAGGACAGGGGGCGCGGGAGCAGTACTTC
CASSLGQGAREQYF
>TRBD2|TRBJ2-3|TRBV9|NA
TGTGCCAGCAGCGGCGGGCTAGCGGGGGGGCGAGGTACGCAGTATTTT
CASSGGLAGGRGTQYF
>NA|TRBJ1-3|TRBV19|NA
TGTGCCAGTAGTACTCGGAGGACAGAAAAGAACACCATATATTTT
CASSTRRTEKNTIYF
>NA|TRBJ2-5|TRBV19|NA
TGTGCCAGTAGTATTTGGTGGGGGAGGAAAGAGACCCAGTACTTC
CASSIWWGRKETQYF
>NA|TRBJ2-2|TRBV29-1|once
TGCAGCGTTAAGACAGTAACCGGGGAGCTGTTTTTT
CSVKTVTGELFF
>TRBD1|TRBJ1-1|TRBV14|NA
TGTGCCAGCAGCCTCACAGGGGCGTCGAACACTGAAGCTTTCTTT
CASSLTGASNTEAFF
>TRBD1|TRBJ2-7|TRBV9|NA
TGTGCCAGCAGCGTTGGGACAGGGGCCTACGAGCAGTACTTC
CASSVGTGAYEQYF
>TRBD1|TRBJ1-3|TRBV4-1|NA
TGCGCCAGCAGGCTGACAGGGGACTCTGGAAACACCATATATTTT
CASRLTGDSGNTIYF
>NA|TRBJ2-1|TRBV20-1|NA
TGCAGTGCTCAGAACAATGAGCAGTTCTTC
CSAQNNEQFF
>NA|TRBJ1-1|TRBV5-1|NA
TGCGCCAGCAGCTGGGGACATGTAGGCACTGAAGCTTTCTTT
CASSWGHVGTEAFF
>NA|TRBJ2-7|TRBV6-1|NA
TGTGCCAGCAGTGAAGGGAGGTTGGGTGAGCAGTACTTC
CASSEGRLGEQYF